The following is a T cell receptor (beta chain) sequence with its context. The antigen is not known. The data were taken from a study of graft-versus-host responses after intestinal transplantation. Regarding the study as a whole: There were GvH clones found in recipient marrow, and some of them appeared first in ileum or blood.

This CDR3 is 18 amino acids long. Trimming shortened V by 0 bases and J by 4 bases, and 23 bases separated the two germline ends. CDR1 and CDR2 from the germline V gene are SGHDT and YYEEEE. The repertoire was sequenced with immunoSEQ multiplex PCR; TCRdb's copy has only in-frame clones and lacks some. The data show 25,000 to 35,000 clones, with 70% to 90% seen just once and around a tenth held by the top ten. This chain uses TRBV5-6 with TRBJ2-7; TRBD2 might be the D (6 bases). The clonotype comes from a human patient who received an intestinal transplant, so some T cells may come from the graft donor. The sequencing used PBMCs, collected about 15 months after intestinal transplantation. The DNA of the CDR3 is TGTGCCAGCAGCTTGGCCGAGGGGCTAGCGCCACCCGCGTACGAGCAGTACTTC. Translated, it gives CASSLAEGLAPPAYEQYF.